Below are 21 T cell receptor beta chains sequenced from a single sample in a study of OX40 agonist ivuxolimab in advanced cancers. To prepare the library, the immunoSEQ multiplex PCR assay was applied. TCRdb holds this immuneACCESS table with in-frame rearrangements only. Some clones are missing; in checked studies, unresolved V genes explain under half, and the rest has no known cause. A total of 60,000 to 70,000 clones appear in this sample, roughly 80% of them only once. Of the sample, approximately 0.4% is held by the ten largest clones. Specimen: CD4+ or CD8+ T cells sorted from blood, collected in a trial of the OX40 agonist ivuxolimab. The receptors originated from an adult with an advanced solid tumor such as melanoma, head and neck, liver or kidney cancer.

This chain uses TRBV7-9 with TRBJ1-6; no definite D call. Germline CDR1 is SEHNR and CDR2 is FQNEAQ (reference sequence). This CDR3 has 12 residues. V lost 5 bases to trimming and J lost 8 bases, with 7 bases between them. The CDR3 DNA reads TGTGCCAGCAGCAGGAGTGATTCACCCCTCCACTTT. It translates to CASSRSDSPLHF.

V and J are TRBV2 and TRBJ2-2; D gene ambiguous. The germline V and J ends were trimmed by 8 bases and 2 bases, with 18 bases remaining between them. The CDR3 sequence is 16 residues long. Germline values: CDR1 SNHLY, CDR2 FYNNEI. CDR3 in amino acids: CASLTPGYLNTGELFF. The DNA of the CDR3 is TGTGCCAGCCTCACTCCAGGTTACCTTAACACCGGGGAGCTGTTTTTT.

This clone was seen once. This sequence joins TRBV6-5 and TRBJ1-1; D possibly corresponds to TRBD1 (6 bases). V was pared by 3 bases and J by 8 bases, with 13 bases between. The length of the CDR3 is 13 residues. CDR1 and CDR2 from the germline V gene are MNHEY and SVGAGI. In nucleotides, the CDR3 is TGTGCCAGCAGTTATAACGACAGGCGCGAAGCTTTCTTT. Translating gives CASSYNDRREAFF.

This chain connects TRBV18 to TRBJ1-3; D call uncertain. Per germline, CDR1 KGHSH and CDR2 LQKENI. V was shortened by 5 bases and J by 0 bases, with 8 bases between the two germline ends. The CDR3 loop spans 14 amino acids. The CDR3 coding sequence is TGTGCCAGCTCAAGGGCGGACTCTGGAAACACCATATATTTT. It specifies CASSRADSGNTIYF.

This chain uses TRBV30 with TRBJ1-6; D is unresolved. Germline values: CDR1 GTSNPN, CDR2 SVGIG (reference sequence). V was clipped by 1 base and J by 7 bases, with 5 bases between them. The CDR3 contains 12 residues. This chain's CDR3 is CAWSGENSPLHF. The CDR3 nucleotides read TGTGCCTGGAGTGGGGAAAATTCACCCCTCCACTTT.

The chain carries TRBV10-2 and TRBJ1-3, with 7 bases identical to TRBD1. The CDR3 runs to 13 residues. In germline, CDR1 is WSHSY, CDR2 SAAADI. V was clipped by 9 bases and J by 4 bases; unmatched bases: 6. CDR3 nucleotides: TGCGCCAGTTCACCGGGACAGGGAAACACCATATATTTT. This gives the protein CASSPGQGNTIYF.

This chain uses TRBV11-2 with TRBJ2-7; D may be TRBD2 (6 bases). In germline, CDR1 is SGHAT, CDR2 FQNNGV. V was pared by 5 bases and J by 3 bases, with 17 bases between. The length of the CDR3 is 15 residues. CDR3 sequence reads: CASSGRDHGSYEQYF. For the CDR3, the DNA is TGTGCCAGCAGCGGGCGGGATCACGGGAGCTACGAGCAGTACTTC. Looking up the rest from reference TRBV11-2 and TRBJ2-7 gives the full variable domain: EAGVAQSPRYKIIEKRQSVAFWCNPISGHATLYWYQQILGQGPKLLIQFQNNGVVDDSQLPKDRFSAERLKGVDSTLKIQPAKLEDSAVYLCASSGRDHGSYEQYFGPGTRLTVT.

The gene calls are TRBV5-4 and TRBJ2-5, with TRBD2 as a possible D gene (7 bases). V shed 2 bases and J shed 5 bases, with 13 bases lying between them. This CDR3 contains 14 residues. Germline lookup yields CDR1 SGHNT and CDR2 YYREEE (reference sequence). In DNA, the CDR3 is TGTGCCAGCAGCTTATCGCGGGGGCGGGAGACCCAGTACTTC. Translated: CASSLSRGRETQYF.

The chain links TRBV5-6 to TRBJ1-2; no definite D call. Germline V gene lookup returns CDR1 SGHDT and CDR2 YYEEEE. The V end lost 4 bases, the J end lost 1 base, and 11 bases lay between the germline ends. This CDR3 spans 14 amino acids. CDR3 sequence: CASSQVVGNYGYTF. The CDR3 DNA is TGTGCCAGCAGCCAGGTGGTGGGTAACTATGGCTACACCTTC. Variable domain in full (rest from reference TRBV5-6 and TRBJ1-2): DAGVTQSPTHLIKTRGQQVTLRCSPKSGHDTVSWYQQALGQGPQFIFQYYEEEERQRGNFPDRFSGHQFPNYSSELNVNALLLGDSALYLCASSQVVGNYGYTFGSGTRLTVV.

The J gene is TRBJ1-2, the V gene TRBV6-6; 8 nucleotides line up with TRBD1. V shed 4 bases and J 2 bases; nucleotides not matched to a gene: 3. Germline V gene lookup returns CDR1 MNHNY and CDR2 SVGAGI (reference sequence). The CDR3 length is 14 residues. The CDR3 DNA is TGTGCCAGCAGTTCGACAGGGGAGAACTATGGCTACACCTTC. Protein sequence: CASSSTGENYGYTF.

This clone appeared once. The chain has TRBV10-3 and TRBJ2-7; TRBD2 agrees at 8 bases. J gave up 1 base and V 10 bases, and 21 bases lay outside the gene matches. The CDR3 sequence is 18 residues long. CDR1 ENHRY and CDR2 SYGVKD come from the germline V gene. Written as DNA, the CDR3 is TGTGCCACCCAGGACAGTCCGGGTATAAGCGGGGGTTCCTACGAGCAGTACTTC. It translates to CATQDSPGISGGSYEQYF.

This chain links TRBV6-6 with TRBJ2-3, with TRBD2 matching 8 bases. The CDR3 consists of 16 residues. The V and J ends lost 2 bases and 2 bases, in that order; junction bases with no gene match: 6. Germline CDR1 is MNHNY and CDR2 is SVGAGI (reference sequence). The CDR3 loop is CASSYRNGRATDTQYF. In DNA form, the CDR3 reads TGTGCCAGCAGTTACCGGAACGGGAGGGCCACAGATACGCAGTATTTT.

This chain connects TRBV11-2 to TRBJ2-3; D is undetermined. The CDR3 contains 17 residues. Per germline, CDR1 SGHAT and CDR2 FQNNGV. Trimming stripped 1 base from V and 2 bases from J, with 16 bases between. CDR3 DNA: TGTGCCAGCAGCTTAGTGCCTTCGGTAATAGCCACAGATACGCAGTATTTT. Residues: CASSLVPSVIATDTQYF.

The rearrangement uses TRBV5-1 and TRBJ1-2; no firm D call. Trimming pared 4 bases from V and 2 bases from J, leaving 15 bases between. CDR1 is SGHRS and CDR2 is YFSETQ in the germline V gene. The CDR3 sequence is 15 residues long. This CDR3 is CASSPLGRPNYGYTF. CDR3 in DNA: TGCGCCAGCAGCCCCCTAGGACGGCCGAACTATGGCTACACCTTC.

The J gene is TRBJ1-2, the V gene TRBV6-1, with D possibly TRBD1 on 6 matching bases. The CDR3 sequence is 13 residues long. In germline, CDR1 is MNHNS, CDR2 SASEGT. The ends were cut back, 5 bases at V and 5 bases at J, with 12 bases in the middle. This CDR3 reads CASSQQGSYGYTF. The CDR3 nucleotides are TGTGCCAGCAGTCAACAGGGTAGTTATGGCTACACCTTC.

The J gene is TRBJ1-2, the V gene TRBV19, with D tentatively TRBD1 (5 bases). Trimming took off 5 bases at V and 3 bases at J, with 16 bases between the two ends. CDR3 length equals 15 residues. Germline V lookup: CDR1 LNHDA, CDR2 SQIVND (reference sequence). CDR3 coding DNA: TGTGCCAGTAGTGCCGTGGAGGCGGGGGACTATGGCTACACCTTC. It yields the protein CASSAVEAGDYGYTF.

The genes are TRBV6-1 and TRBJ1-1; D might be TRBD1 (6 bases). The germline gives CDR1 MNHNS, CDR2 SASEGT. V lost 10 bases and J 4 bases, leaving 19 bases between the germline ends. The CDR3 is 14 residues long. The DNA of the CDR3 is TGTGCCATCTCCTTCAGGGGAGGTAGCACTGAAGCTTTCTTT. Translation gives CAISFRGGSTEAFF.

This clone was counted a few times. The chain carries TRBV6-5 and TRBJ1-2; D perhaps matches TRBD1 (5 bases). Germline V gives CDR1 MNHEY, CDR2 SVGAGI. CDR3 size: 15 residues. Trimming left V 0 bases short and J 0 bases short, with 8 bases between. Here the CDR3 DNA reads TGTGCCAGCAGTTACTCGATCAGGGCTAACTATGGCTACACCTTC. Its translation is CASSYSIRANYGYTF.

This chain links TRBV5-1 with TRBJ2-5; no definite D call. CDR1 is SGHRS and CDR2 is YFSETQ in the germline V gene. CDR3 size: 12 residues. Between the trimmed V and J ends, which lost 2 bases and 4 bases, there was a span of 6 bases. The DNA of the CDR3 is TGCGCCAGCAGCTTTGGGTTAGAGACCCAGTACTTC. Its translation is CASSFGLETQYF.

This chain joins TRBV19 and TRBJ1-4, with D possibly TRBD1 on 5 matching bases. In germline, CDR1 is LNHDA, CDR2 SQIVND (reference sequence). The length of the CDR3 is 13 residues. Deletions cut 7 bases from V and 8 bases from J, with 14 bases between. The CDR3 sequence is CASTGQTGEKLFF. The CDR3 coding sequence is TGTGCCAGTACCGGACAAACCGGCGAAAAACTGTTTTTT.

The V call is TRBV18, the J call TRBJ2-7; D might be TRBD1 (6 bases). V dropped 2 bases and J dropped 2 bases, with 7 bases sitting between them. Looked up from germline, CDR1 is KGHSH and CDR2 is LQKENI. The CDR3 length is 13 residues. As DNA, the CDR3 is TGTGCCAGCTCACCAGGGACAACCTACGAGCAGTACTTC. Translating it yields CASSPGTTYEQYF.